This T cell receptor beta chain emerged from a study of blood T cell repertoires in COVID-19 (dated by TCRdb to 2018 to 2020). Context from the whole study: The collaborator samples originated in the United States, Italy and Spain and spanned the acute and convalescent phases of COVID-19. The material from the prospective study consisted of cDNA or gDNA derived from T cells, B-cell-depleted T cells, or PBMCs. Subjects who had been exposed to COVID-19, were actively infected with it, or had recovered from it provided the deeply sampled blood TCRbeta repertoires that made up the dataset. The repertoires were released in a freely available public database meant as a resource for research on the immune response to SARS-CoV-2. Samples came from the ongoing ImmuneRACE study (first 160 participants) plus 1,254 subjects from 6 global collaborators. Nearly every sample came with metadata listing a de-identified subject ID, COVID-19 status, age in years and sex. Where HLA class I and class II types were available, the types were taken from metadata supplied by the sample provider, not from assay-based typing.

The immunoSEQ Assay, a bias-controlled multiplex PCR, was used to amplify TCRbeta CDR3 regions from genomic DNA. In the authors' own workflow: Within the assay, amplification of reference gene primers was used to estimate how many nucleated cells each sample contained. To quantify the absolute abundance of each unique TCRbeta CDR3 rearrangement, sequence reads were collapsed and filtered. For each sample, productive Simpson clonality was calculated as the square root of Simpson's diversity index across productive rearrangements. TCRdb re-hosts the immuneACCESS table, in-frame sequences only. Its copies lack some clones; in the studies checked, an unresolved V gene accounts for under half of them, and the cause for the rest is not known. The V and J calls and the clone size are those of that table, but D and trimming were determined from the DNA. This sample lists a few hundred thousand clones; 75% to 90% were detected once. The ten biggest clones cover approximately 2% of the sample.

Whole blood was collected in K2EDTA tubes by collaborating institutions according to the institutions' own protocols. For TCRbeta analysis, collaborators shipped samples as frozen whole blood, isolated PBMCs, or DNA extracted from either of those sample types. Study-wide findings and limitations: The amount of clinical and demographic metadata varied by source and participant and was provided uncurated.

Counted from cysteine to phenylalanine, this CDR3 has 9 amino acids. The kept DNA is CDR3 alone, 27 bases in frame from the first base. Note on this clone: Its antigen remains undetermined. At one of its ends the junction is not consistent with the germline gene, which may arise from a read error.

Sequencing input: peripheral blood. The receptor chain draws on TRBV12-3 or TRBV12-4 and TRBJ1-3; a confident D gene designation cannot be given. This clonotype was sampled from a man aged 25 to 40 with active or convalescent COVID-19. The nucleotide sequence reads TGTGCCAGCGGTAACGGTCCCAATTTT. This encodes CASGNGPNF.